The 30 T cell receptor beta chains below come from one sample, sequenced in a study of blood T cell repertoires in COVID-19. Sequencing was performed with immunoSEQ multiplex PCR; in TCRdb, only in-frame clones are kept and a portion is missing. This table has 160,000 or so clones, over 75% appearing once. Sequencing was carried out using peripheral blood. All receptors come from a man aged 65 to 79 who had recovered from COVID-19.

The V call is TRBV3-1 (or the pseudogene TRBV3-2), the J call TRBJ1-3; D unresolved. Germline loops: CDR1 LGHDT, CDR2 YNNKEL (reference sequence). The CDR3 runs 15 residues. Trimming removed 0 bases from V and 0 bases from J, with 6 bases in between. As DNA, the CDR3 is TGTGCCAGCAGCCAAGACACAGTCTCTGGAAACACCATATATTTT. Its protein product is CASSQDTVSGNTIYF.

This clone was seen only once. This chain joins TRBV27 and TRBJ2-7; 9 nucleotides line up with TRBD2. Germline CDR1 is MNHEY and CDR2 is SMNVEV (reference sequence). V shed 2 bases and J 4 bases; nucleotides not matched to a gene: 3. The CDR3 has 14 amino acids. In nucleotides, the CDR3 is TGTGCCAGCAGTTTAGCTAGCGGGAAGTACGAGCAGTACTTC. Amino acid sequence: CASSLASGKYEQYF.

The chain combines TRBV9 with TRBJ2-5; 7 nucleotides agree with TRBD1. Unmatched junction bases numbered 4, after V lost 3 bases and J lost 5 bases. Germline CDR1 SGDLS, CDR2 YYNGEE. The CDR3 is 13 amino acids. The CDR3 loop is CASSARGSETQYF. The CDR3 nucleotides read TGTGCCAGCAGCGCCAGGGGGTCGGAGACCCAGTACTTC. The variable domain in full, with the rest retrieved from reference TRBV9 and TRBJ2-5, is DSGVTQTPKHLITATGQRVTLRCSPRSGDLSVYWYQQSLDQGLQFLIQYYNGEERAKGNILERFSAQQFPDLHSELNLSSLELGDSALYFCASSARGSETQYFGPGTRLLVL.

The rearrangement uses TRBV6-1 and TRBJ2-7; 11 bases agree with TRBD2. The junction had 14 bases not matched to a gene; V was cut back by 2 bases and J by 5 bases. The germline V gene has CDR1 MNHNS and CDR2 SASEGT. This CDR3 is built from 18 residues. The CDR3 nucleotides read TGTGCCAGCAGTGAAAACCCTTATGGACTAGCGGGTTTGCACGAGCAGTACTTC. Its protein is CASSENPYGLAGLHEQYF.

The chain joins TRBV18 to TRBJ2-7; 10 nucleotides agree with TRBD1. Germline V gene sequence: CDR1 KGHSH, CDR2 LQKENI. With 6 bases clipped from V and 5 bases from J, the junction kept 4 bases outside the gene matches. The length of the CDR3 is 13 residues. In nucleotides, the CDR3 is TGTGCCAGCTCTCGGGGACAGGGGAACGAGCAGTACTTC. Its protein is CASSRGQGNEQYF.

The chain carries TRBV6-2 or TRBV6-3 and TRBJ2-1, with D possibly being TRBD2 (6 bases). Germline V CDR1 and CDR2: MNHEY, SVGEGT. Trimming shortened V by 6 bases and J by 5 bases, and 14 bases separated the two germline ends. CDR3 length: 14 residues. The CDR3 protein is CASSTPGRNNEQFF. The CDR3 DNA reads as TGTGCCAGCAGCACCCCGGGGAGGAACAATGAGCAGTTCTTC.

The gene calls are TRBV21-1 and TRBJ1-5; the tabulated D call, TRBD1, remains unverified against the DNA. TRBV21-1 is listed as a pseudogene. The length of the CDR3 is 15 residues. The CDR3 protein is CASNPDTGRNQPQHF. In DNA, the CDR3 is TGTGCCAGCAATCCGGACACAGGTCGTAATCAGCCCCAGCATTTT.

The rearrangement links TRBV2 to TRBJ1-1; 8 bases agree with TRBD1. Germline CDR1 and CDR2: SNHLY and FYNNEI. The V segment lost 6 bases and the J segment 4 bases; nucleotides outside the gene matches: 13. This CDR3 spans 16 amino acids. The CDR3 here is CASSLLPTGAGTEAFF. Here the CDR3 DNA reads TGTGCCAGCAGCCTACTACCGACAGGGGCGGGCACTGAAGCTTTCTTT.

V usage is TRBV18 and J usage is TRBJ2-2; 8 bases are shared with TRBD1. Germline loops: CDR1 KGHSH, CDR2 LQKENI. V was pared by 5 bases and J by 2 bases, with 4 bases of the junction left unmatched. The CDR3 covers 15 residues. CDR3 bases: TGTGCCAGCTCAAGGCAGGGGGCAAACACCGGGGAGCTGTTTTTT. It is translated as CASSRQGANTGELFF.

There are a few counts of this clone. V gene TRBV7-2 combines with J gene TRBJ1-1, with a tentative D call TRBD1 (5 bases). The CDR3 is 13 amino acids. Trimming shortened V by 5 bases and J by 5 bases, and 12 bases separated the two germline ends. Germline lookup yields CDR1 SGHTA and CDR2 FQGNSA. In DNA, the CDR3 is TGTGCCAGCAGCGCCGGGACTACGACTGAAGCTTTCTTT. Translated, it gives CASSAGTTTEAFF. Drawing the rest from reference TRBV7-2 and TRBJ1-1, the complete variable domain is GAGVSQSPSNKVTEKGKDVELRCDPISGHTALYWYRQSLGQGLEFLIYFQGNSAPDKSGLPSDRFSAERTGGSVSTLTIQRTQQEDSAVYLCASSAGTTTEAFFGQGTRLTVV.

This chain connects TRBV5-6 to TRBJ2-5; 9 bases align to TRBD2. The CDR3 runs to 18 residues. J was trimmed by 1 base and V by 3 bases; bases with no gene match: 13. The germline V gene has CDR1 SGHDT and CDR2 YYEEEE. The CDR3 nucleotides are TGTGCCAGCAGCTGGCGGGCTAGCGGGAAACGGGGCCAAGAGACCCAGTACTTC. Protein: CASSWRASGKRGQETQYF.

The V gene is TRBV30, the J gene TRBJ2-5; D may be TRBD2 (6 bases). Trimming stripped 3 bases from V and 3 bases from J, with 17 bases between. The germline V gene encodes CDR1 GTSNPN and CDR2 SVGIG (reference sequence). This CDR3 is built from 15 residues. DNA for the CDR3: TGTGCCTGGAGGCCGAGGGAGACTAGAAAAGAGACCCAGTACTTC. As protein: CAWRPRETRKETQYF.

The chain employs TRBV5-1 and TRBJ2-1; 8 positions agree with TRBD2. The CDR3 loop spans 18 amino acids. Trimming cost V 0 bases and J 0 bases; bases outside gene matches: 8. Germline V lookup: CDR1 SGHRS, CDR2 YFSETQ. CDR3: CASSLGYYSGTSYNEQFF. CDR3 DNA sequence: TGCGCCAGCAGCTTGGGTTACTATAGCGGGACCTCCTACAATGAGCAGTTCTTC. The full variable domain, with the rest looked up from reference TRBV5-1 and TRBJ2-1, is KAGVTQTPRYLIKTRGQQVTLSCSPISGHRSVSWYQQTPGQGLQFLFEYFSETQRNKGNFPGRFSGRQFSNSRSEMNVSTLELGDSALYLCASSLGYYSGTSYNEQFFGPGTRLTVL.

The gene calls are TRBV7-9 and TRBJ2-7, with 10 bases that match TRBD1. Per germline, CDR1 SEHNR and CDR2 FQNEAQ (reference sequence). Trimming at V came to 7 bases and at J to 4 bases, leaving 4 bases not matched to a gene. The CDR3 sequence is 13 residues long. CDR3 DNA: TGTGCCAGCACCCGACAGGGGGCGTACGAGCAGTACTTC. Protein sequence: CASTRQGAYEQYF. The full variable domain, rest sourced from reference TRBV7-9 and TRBJ2-7, is DTGVSQNPRHKITKRGQNVTFRCDPISEHNRLYWYRQTLGQGPEFLTYFQNEAQLEKSRLLSDRFSAERPKGSFSTLEIQRTEQGDSAMYLCASTRQGAYEQYFGPGTRLTVT.

The chain combines TRBV6-5 with TRBJ2-7; TRBD1 agrees at 12 bases. The CDR3 extends over 14 amino acids. With 7 bases clipped from V and 4 bases from J, the junction kept 5 bases outside the gene matches. Germline V gives CDR1 MNHEY, CDR2 SVGAGI. The CDR3 nucleotides read TGTGCCAGCACCGGGACAGGGGGCGTATACGAGCAGTACTTC. It translates to CASTGTGGVYEQYF.

In this sample, this clone turned up many times. This chain uses TRBV29-1 with TRBJ2-7, with 10 nucleotides matching TRBD1. Unmatched junction bases numbered 9, after V lost 7 bases and J lost 6 bases. The CDR3 is made up of 13 amino acids. The V gene's germline CDR1 is SQVTM and CDR2 ANQGSEA. DNA for the CDR3: TGCAGCGCAGCCGGGACAGGGGAACTCGAGCAGTACTTC. Translating it yields CSAAGTGELEQYF.

This clone was seen only a few times. The rearrangement uses TRBV7-8 and TRBJ2-1, with D uncertain. The CDR3 is 14 residues long. CDR1 is SGHVS and CDR2 is FQNEAQ in the germline V gene. Trimming shortened V by 0 bases and J by 9 bases, and 12 bases separated the two germline ends. The CDR3 bases are TGTGCCAGCAGCTTAGCGCTCGGGTATGGTGAGCAGTTCTTC. Amino acids: CASSLALGYGEQFF.

Only one count was recorded for this clone. The rearrangement uses TRBV28 and TRBJ1-1; TRBD1 might be the D (6 bases). This CDR3 spans 13 amino acids. Germline V CDR1 and CDR2: MDHEN, SYDVKM. V was trimmed by 5 bases and J by 6 bases, leaving 13 bases between them. CDR3 in amino acids: CASSPRTVSEAFF. The CDR3 coding sequence is TGTGCCAGCAGTCCCCGGACAGTATCTGAAGCTTTCTTT.

V gene TRBV5-1 combines with J gene TRBJ2-7; a weak D match, TRBD2 (5 bases). V was shortened by 7 bases and J by 1 base, with 12 bases between the two germline ends. The germline V gene has CDR1 SGHRS and CDR2 YFSETQ. This CDR3 has 13 amino acids. CDR3 amino acids: CASGNSASYEQYF. In DNA form, the CDR3 reads TGCGCCAGCGGGAATAGCGCGTCCTACGAGCAGTACTTC.

This chain links TRBV19 with TRBJ1-5; D gene unclear. Germline V lookup: CDR1 LNHDA, CDR2 SQIVND (reference sequence). The CDR3 has 14 amino acids. The V and J ends lost 2 bases and 3 bases respectively, with 8 bases between them. The DNA for the CDR3 is TGTGCCAGTAGTATAAGACGGGACAATCAGCCCCAGCATTTT. It is translated as CASSIRRDNQPQHF.

The genes are TRBV19 and TRBJ1-4, with D possibly TRBD1 on 5 matching bases. V lost 5 bases and J lost 5, with 12 bases in between. This CDR3 is built from 14 residues. CDR1 and CDR2 from the germline V gene are LNHDA and SQIVND (reference sequence). The CDR3 is CASSPDRNNEKLFF. The CDR3 bases are TGTGCCAGTAGTCCTGACAGAAACAATGAAAAACTGTTTTTT.

The chain uses TRBV19 and TRBJ2-7, with D perhaps TRBD2 (6 bases). In germline, CDR1 is LNHDA, CDR2 SQIVND (reference sequence). Trimming pared 6 bases from V and 7 bases from J, leaving 16 bases between. This CDR3 spans 13 amino acids. In nucleotides, the CDR3 is TGTGCCAGTAGCCCCCGGGGAGGACTAGAGCAGTACTTC. This sequence encodes CASSPRGGLEQYF.

The chain carries TRBV3-1 (or the pseudogene TRBV3-2) and TRBJ1-1; a possible D gene is TRBD1 (6 bases). V dropped 11 bases and J dropped 3 bases, with 19 bases sitting between them. This CDR3 comprises 14 residues. CDR1 is LGHDT, CDR2 YNNKEL, per germline (reference sequence). The CDR3 is CAAGGGPGDTEAFF. The CDR3 DNA follows: TGTGCCGCCGGGGGGGGCCCTGGGGACACTGAAGCTTTCTTT.

The chain combines TRBV7-6 with TRBJ1-2; the D gene is possibly TRBD1 (6 bases). CDR1 is SGHVS and CDR2 is FNYEAQ in the germline V gene. The CDR3 totals 15 residues. V was pared by 6 bases and J by 1 base, with 15 bases between. CDR3 loop: CASSIRDTDNYGYTF. The CDR3 bases are TGTGCCAGCAGTATCCGGGACACCGATAACTATGGCTACACCTTC.

The chain recombines TRBV6-5 with TRBJ2-2, with 8 bases aligning to TRBD2. Germline trimming cut 10 bases from V and 6 bases from J; bases unmatched to any gene: 13. The germline gives CDR1 MNHEY, CDR2 SVGAGI. This CDR3 contains 15 residues. CDR3 DNA sequence: TGTGCCACCAAACCTCAAGTAGCGGGATCCGGGGAGCTGTTTTTT. Translating it yields CATKPQVAGSGELFF.

The chain couples TRBV11-3 to TRBJ2-1, with TRBD2 as a possible D gene (5 bases). Trimming removed 5 bases at V and 1 base at J, with 15 bases between. The CDR3 spans 16 residues. The germline gives CDR1 SGHNT, CDR2 YENEEA. The DNA for the CDR3 is TGTGCCAGCAGCAGAAGCGGTTTGGGGTCCTACAATGAGCAGTTCTTC. Translation: CASSRSGLGSYNEQFF.

This rearrangement joins TRBV27 to TRBJ2-1; TRBD2 agrees at 11 bases. The CDR3 spans 15 residues. The V segment lost 5 bases and the J segment 8 bases; nucleotides outside the gene matches: 8. Germline V gives CDR1 MNHEY, CDR2 SMNVEV (reference sequence). The CDR3 DNA sequence: TGTGCCAGCAGTCCGATAGCGGGAGGGTTCGATGAGCAGTTCTTC. Amino acids: CASSPIAGGFDEQFF.

This chain connects TRBV5-4 to TRBJ2-5; 10 bases fit TRBD2. CDR3 length: 16 amino acids. The V and J ends lost 4 bases and 1 base, in that order; junction bases with no gene match: 7. CDR1 SGHNT and CDR2 YYREEE come from the germline V gene (reference sequence). CDR3 coding DNA: TGTGCCAGCAGCCGGACTAGCGGAGCTCTCCAAGAGACCCAGTACTTC. Its protein is CASSRTSGALQETQYF.

The chain uses TRBV11-3 and TRBJ2-7; perhaps TRBD1 as D (6 bases). Trimming stripped 4 bases from V and 3 bases from J, with 10 bases between. Germline V gives CDR1 SGHNT, CDR2 YENEEA. The CDR3 has 13 amino acids. Written as DNA, the CDR3 is TGTGCCAGCAGCTCGGACAGTGGCTACGAGCAGTACTTC. It is translated as CASSSDSGYEQYF.

The gene calls are TRBV7-2 and TRBJ1-1, with 7 bases that match TRBD1. The length of the CDR3 is 15 residues. J was trimmed by 0 bases and V by 5 bases; bases with no gene match: 6. CDR1 is SGHTA, CDR2 FQGNSA, per germline. The DNA of the CDR3 is TGTGCCAGCAGCCCTGACAGGGCTATGAACACTGAAGCTTTCTTT. Translation gives CASSPDRAMNTEAFF. The whole variable domain, filled in from reference TRBV7-2 and TRBJ1-1, reads GAGVSQSPSNKVTEKGKDVELRCDPISGHTALYWYRQSLGQGLEFLIYFQGNSAPDKSGLPSDRFSAERTGGSVSTLTIQRTQQEDSAVYLCASSPDRAMNTEAFFGQGTRLTVV.